The clone carrying this TCR beta chain was recorded a few times. Its specificity is unknown. TCR beta libraries were made by quantitative 5'-RACE with molecular barcodes. A single record per CDR3 protein comes from TCRdb applying MiXCR to the 5' RACE reads. In the table there are about 44,000 distinct CDR3 sequences, 11% of which are singletons. The data were obtained in a study of CD8 T cells in ankylosing spondylitis. Study results and caveats: One TCR beta motif, made up of eight highly homologous variants, appeared characteristic of ankylosing spondylitis blood. Some motif variants were previously reported in reactive arthritis synovial fluid and blood. Reported data indicate significant enrichment of disease-linked clones within matched ankylosing spondylitis synovial fluid.

This CDR3 has 15 amino acids. Germline CDR1 reads SGHTA; CDR2 reads FQGNSA. V was pared by 2 bases and J by 0 bases, with 5 bases between. The specimen was blood, either unsorted or a sorted T cell fraction (not recorded which). This chain links TRBV7-2 with TRBJ2-6; D remains unclear. The TCR comes from a male donor with ankylosing spondylitis or in good health (not recorded which). The CDR3 DNA is TGTGCCAGCAGCTTACAGAGCTCTGGGGCCAACGTCCTGACTTTC. Translation: CASSLQSSGANVLTF.